Here is one T cell receptor beta chain with its context. Antigen: not known. It was with 60 Vbeta and 13 Jbeta primers that the PCR ran. The table came from immunoSEQ multiplex PCR; TCRdb's copy has only in-frame clones and leaves some out. The table has fewer than 85,000 clones, around three quarters seen once. The data belong to a study of cytomegalovirus exposure and HLA in healthy donors. Whole-study results and caveats: For TCR beta chains, V- and J-gene trimming was later linked to a missense DCLRE1C variant.

The V gene lost 4 bases and the J gene lost 5 bases, with 8 bases spanning the gap. The CDR3 consists of 12 residues. CDR1 and CDR2 from the germline V gene are SEHNR and FQNEAQ (reference sequence). The J gene is TRBJ1-2, the V gene TRBV7-9; D gene ambiguous. Sequencing was performed on PBMCs. The TCR sequence derives from a male donor in good health and CMV-seropositive. Here the CDR3 reads CASSSTSYGYTF. Here the CDR3 DNA reads TGTGCCAGCAGCTCGACAAGTTATGGCTACACCTTC.